One and the same sample provided the 23 T cell receptor beta chains below, sequenced in a study of shared clonotypes between healthy human individuals. Clones were read by immunoSEQ multiplex PCR, and TCRdb kept only the in-frame ones, dropping some. The sample contains more than 150,000 clones, around 93% of which appear only once. Sequenced sample: naive CD4+ T cells sorted from blood. Stated subset: CD45RA+ positively selected. Every receptor here comes from a woman aged 25-40 years in good health.

V gene TRBV7-9 combines with J gene TRBJ2-3; D is ambiguous. Between the trimmed V and J ends, which lost 1 base and 2 bases, there was a span of 10 bases. CDR3 length: 15 residues. Germline V lookup: CDR1 SEHNR, CDR2 FQNEAQ (reference sequence). CDR3 protein: CASSLGRGNTDTQYF. CDR3 nucleotide sequence: TGTGCCAGCAGCTTAGGTCGTGGGAACACAGATACGCAGTATTTT.

This clone showed up just once. V and J are TRBV5-4 and TRBJ2-5; 7 positions agree with TRBD2. CDR1 is SGHNT and CDR2 is YYREEE in the germline V gene (reference sequence). The CDR3 runs 15 residues. Trimming cost V 0 bases and J 3 bases; bases outside gene matches: 5. The CDR3 DNA is TGTGCCAGCAGCTTGGCCGGGAGGCCCGAAGAGACCCAGTACTTC. It yields the protein CASSLAGRPEETQYF.

The CDR3 region is CASSLGSGAEAFF. The CDR3 DNA follows: TGTGCCAGCAGCTTAGGGTCAGGGGCTGAAGCTTTCTTT. The chain is built from TRBV11-2 and TRBJ1-1; D is perhaps TRBD1 (6 bases). Germline values: CDR1 SGHAT, CDR2 FQNNGV. The length of the CDR3 is 13 residues. Trimming shortened V by 1 base and J by 6 bases, and 9 bases separated the two germline ends. Full variable domain (outside the CDR3, taken from reference TRBV11-2 and TRBJ1-1): EAGVAQSPRYKIIEKRQSVAFWCNPISGHATLYWYQQILGQGPKLLIQFQNNGVVDDSQLPKDRFSAERLKGVDSTLKIQPAKLEDSAVYLCASSLGSGAEAFFGQGTRLTVV.

The chain employs TRBV19 and TRBJ1-1, with 9 bases lining up with TRBD1. With V trimmed by 7 bases and J by 7 bases, 10 bases remained unmatched. The CDR3 runs 14 residues. Per the germline V gene, CDR1 is LNHDA and CDR2 is SQIVND (reference sequence). The CDR3 region has the DNA TGTGCCAGTACCCCGGACAGGGGTTTTGGTGAAGCTTTCTTT. It encodes CASTPDRGFGEAFF.

As to this clone: Other DNA sequences within the sample encode an identical CDR3. V usage is TRBV28 and J usage is TRBJ2-7; D call uncertain. Germline V gene data show CDR1 as MDHEN and CDR2 as SYDVKM. V was cut by 5 bases and J by 5 bases, with 7 bases left in between. The CDR3 has 11 residues. This chain's CDR3 is CASSPRHEQYF. Here the CDR3 DNA reads TGTGCCAGCAGTCCCCGCCACGAGCAGTACTTC.

The J gene is TRBJ1-2, the V gene TRBV28, with D maybe TRBD1 (6 bases). In germline, CDR1 is MDHEN, CDR2 SYDVKM. The CDR3 spans 15 residues. V lost 5 bases, J lost 4 bases, and 17 bases lay in between. CDR3 coding DNA: TGTGCCAGCAGTAGCCTCGGGGGCCGGAGCTATGGCTACACCTTC. It codes for CASSSLGGRSYGYTF.

This chain connects TRBV6-5 to TRBJ1-1; the D is unclear. There are 15 residues in the CDR3. Germline loops: CDR1 MNHEY, CDR2 SVGAGI. V lost 6 bases and J 0 bases, leaving 14 bases between the germline ends. CDR3 sequence: CASRRLRKLNTEAFF. The CDR3 DNA reads as TGTGCCAGCAGGAGACTCAGAAAACTGAACACTGAAGCTTTCTTT.

The chain carries TRBV25-1 and TRBJ2-7; D assignment may be TRBD1 or TRBD2 (5 bases each). The CDR3 is made up of 13 amino acids. Between the trimmed V and J ends, which lost 6 bases and 2 bases, there was a span of 11 bases. Germline CDR1 reads MGHDK; CDR2 reads SYGVNS. The CDR3 loop reads CASSRDVPYEQYF. CDR3 sequence (DNA): TGTGCCAGCAGCCGGGACGTCCCCTACGAGCAGTACTTC.

This clone came up once. This sequence joins TRBV19 and TRBJ2-2; 7 bases align to TRBD1. V gave up 6 bases and J gave up 1 base; unmatched junction bases: 2. The CDR3 runs to 14 residues. The germline V gene encodes CDR1 LNHDA and CDR2 SQIVND (reference sequence). CDR3 amino acids: CASRGQMNTGELFF. The CDR3 bases are TGTGCCAGTAGGGGACAGATGAACACCGGGGAGCTGTTTTTT.

The genes are TRBV30 and TRBJ2-5; perhaps TRBD1 as D (6 bases). Germline-derived CDR1 and CDR2 are GTSNPN and SVGIG (reference sequence). Trimming removed 1 base at V and 4 bases at J, with 16 bases between. The CDR3 runs 15 residues. The chain's CDR3 is CAWSASLLQGETQYF. CDR3 sequence (DNA): TGTGCCTGGAGTGCCTCCCTTCTACAGGGAGAGACCCAGTACTTC. The full variable domain, its missing parts supplied by reference TRBV30 and TRBJ2-5, is SQTIHQWPATLVQPVGSPLSLECTVEGTSNPNLYWYRQAAGRGLQLLFYSVGIGQISSEVPQNLSASRPQDRQFILSSKKLLLSDSGFYLCAWSASLLQGETQYFGPGTRLLVL.

The genes are TRBV18 and TRBJ1-2, with 9 bases identical to TRBD1. Losses at the gene ends were 6 bases for V and 3 bases for J; bases not matched to a gene: 5. This CDR3 contains 14 residues. From germline, CDR1 is KGHSH and CDR2 LQKENI. The CDR3 loop reads CASSSQGADYGYTF. In DNA form, the CDR3 reads TGTGCCAGCTCGTCACAGGGGGCGGACTATGGCTACACCTTC.

The chain links TRBV6-5 to TRBJ1-2; D not resolved. The CDR3 is 14 amino acids. Germline lookup yields CDR1 MNHEY and CDR2 SVGAGI. V shed 0 bases and J shed 4 bases, with 9 bases lying between them. CDR3: CASSYSSQVYGYTF. The CDR3 nucleotides read TGTGCCAGCAGTTACTCCTCGCAGGTCTATGGCTACACCTTC.

The chain has TRBV28 and TRBJ1-5; D uncertain. There are 12 residues in the CDR3. V was shortened by 7 bases and J by 9 bases, with 13 bases between the two germline ends. Germline V gene data show CDR1 as MDHEN and CDR2 as SYDVKM. CDR3 loop: CASKTGSMPQHF. The CDR3 DNA follows: TGTGCCAGCAAAACCGGCTCAATGCCCCAGCATTTT.

The chain uses TRBV28 and TRBJ1-1; TRBD1 is a possible D gene (5 bases). Germline assignment: CDR1 MDHEN and CDR2 SYDVKM. V shed 1 base and J shed 0 bases, with 9 bases lying between them. The CDR3 is made up of 15 amino acids. The CDR3 loop is CASSLSGGMNTEAFF. In DNA form, the CDR3 reads TGTGCCAGCAGTTTATCGGGGGGGATGAACACTGAAGCTTTCTTT.

The chain carries TRBV4-2 and TRBJ1-5; D may be TRBD1 (5 bases). Germline V CDR1 and CDR2: LGHNA, YNFKEQ. Trimming stripped 1 base from V and 3 bases from J, with 19 bases between. The CDR3 loop spans 18 amino acids. The DNA for the CDR3 is TGTGCCAGCAGCCAAGGGCTGTCTTTGTCGGGGGACAATCAGCCCCAGCATTTT. This encodes CASSQGLSLSGDNQPQHF.

V gene TRBV28 combines with J gene TRBJ2-5; D unclear. Per the germline V gene, CDR1 is MDHEN and CDR2 is SYDVKM. This CDR3 comprises 13 residues. V lost 6 bases to trimming and J lost 4 bases, with 12 bases between them. The CDR3, as DNA: TGTGCCAGCAGAACCCAGACGGGAGAGACCCAGTACTTC. Its translation: CASRTQTGETQYF.

The sample holds one count of this clone. The chain joins TRBV28 to TRBJ1-5, with D possibly matching TRBD1 (5 bases). CDR1 is MDHEN, CDR2 SYDVKM, per germline. V was shortened by 2 bases and J by 7 bases, with 12 bases between the two germline ends. The CDR3 totals 14 residues. DNA of the CDR3: TGTGCCAGCAGTTTAGCCCGCCGGGGGCAGCCCCAGCATTTT. It encodes CASSLARRGQPQHF.

The genes are TRBV28 and TRBJ2-5, with D perhaps TRBD2 (5 bases). The closer fit of TRBJ2-7 to the DNA end suggests the J call may be wrong. Germline-derived CDR1 and CDR2 are MDHEN and SYDVKM. The CDR3 consists of 13 residues. The CDR3 DNA follows: TGTGCCAGCAGTTTCGAGGGCCGCTACGAGCAGTACTTC. As protein: CASSFEGRYEQYF.

This clone came up a few times. V gene TRBV28 combines with J gene TRBJ2-7, with 7 bases aligning to TRBD2. The CDR3 totals 12 residues. The ends lost 9 bases at V and 3 bases at J; junction bases unmatched: 5. Germline V gene data show CDR1 as MDHEN and CDR2 as SYDVKM. The CDR3: CASTTSSYEQYF. Here the CDR3 DNA reads TGTGCCAGTACGACTAGCAGCTACGAGCAGTACTTC.

The chain uses TRBV6-6 and TRBJ2-5, with D possibly TRBD1 on 6 matching bases. CDR1 MNHNY and CDR2 SVGAGI come from the germline V gene (reference sequence). V was pared by 6 bases and J by 2 bases, with 10 bases between. The CDR3 extends over 13 amino acids. Here the CDR3 reads CASRGHLQETQYF. The CDR3 nucleotides are TGTGCCAGCAGGGGACATTTACAAGAGACCCAGTACTTC.

The genes are TRBV1 and TRBJ2-7; the D call in the table, TRBD2, was not verified against the DNA. TRBV1 is designated a pseudogene. The CDR3 totals 14 residues. CDR3 loop: CTSSPPGVSDEQYF. As DNA, the CDR3 is TGCACCAGCAGCCCCCCGGGAGTAAGCGACGAGCAGTACTTC.

V usage is TRBV18 and J usage is TRBJ2-7; the match to TRBD1 covers 9 bases. The CDR3 runs 19 residues. Germline V gene lookup returns CDR1 KGHSH and CDR2 LQKENI. Unmatched junction bases numbered 24, after V lost 6 bases and J lost 6 bases. CDR3 nucleotide sequence: TGTGCCAGCTCGCTTACCCACACCTTAACAACCGGGACAGGGACCGAGCAGTACTTC. Protein: CASSLTHTLTTGTGTEQYF.

This clone was counted a single time. This chain uses TRBV19 with TRBJ2-7; the D gene could be TRBD1 or TRBD2 (5 bases each). The CDR3 sequence is 13 residues long. In germline, CDR1 is LNHDA, CDR2 SQIVND (reference sequence). The ends were cut back, 9 bases at V and 3 bases at J, with 15 bases in the middle. The CDR3 reads CARAELGDYEQYF. The CDR3, as DNA: TGTGCCAGAGCGGAATTAGGGGACTACGAGCAGTACTTC.